Below, 24 T cell receptor beta chains from the same sample are listed, as sequenced in a study of Tregs in tolerant kidney transplant recipients. Sequenced by immunoSEQ multiplex PCR; TCRdb stores in-frame clones only, minus some. Here the sample table reports roughly 48,000 clones. The specimen comprised CD4+ T cells from blood, sampled before the transplant. These receptors came from a human donor who received a combined kidney and bone marrow transplant.

Points on this clone: From the germline J gene comes the end of the CDR3, since the read stops 3 residues before it. The rearrangement joins TRBV20-1 to TRBJ2-5, with D perhaps matching TRBD1 (6 bases). V was trimmed by 2 bases and J by 5 bases, leaving 21 bases between them. The CDR3 is made up of 16 amino acids. Germline V gene sequence: CDR1 DFQATT, CDR2 SNEGSKA (reference sequence). The CDR3 is CSARISLTGFGETQYF. CDR3 DNA, as far as it was read: TGCAGTGCTAGAATAAGCTTAACAGGGTTCGGGGAGACC.

As to this clone: Sequencing ends 3 residues short of the CDR3 end; the germline J gene provides the rest. The genes are TRBV2 and TRBJ2-7; 14 nucleotides line up with TRBD2. V lost 5 bases, J lost 4 bases, and 4 bases stayed unmatched. CDR1 and CDR2 (germline): SNHLY, FYNNEI. There are 15 residues in the CDR3. CDR3 sequence: CASSRLAGGRYEQYF. CDR3 bases read: TGTGCCAGCAGTAGACTAGCGGGAGGGAGGTACGAG.

With regard to this clone: Read sequence stops 3 residues before the CDR3 end, and the germline J gene provides the missing end. The chain recombines TRBV20-1 with TRBJ2-7; TRBD2 might be the D (5 bases). Germline V CDR1 and CDR2: DFQATT, SNEGSKA (reference sequence). V gave up 7 bases and J gave up 6 bases, with 16 bases separating them. The length of the CDR3 is 12 residues. The CDR3 bases that were read are TGCAGTGTCCTGCGGGTCGGAGGCGAG. This codes for CSVLRVGGE. The whole CDR3 protein reads CSVLRVGGEQYF.

To note about this clone: From the germline J gene comes the end of the CDR3, since the read stops 3 residues before it. The chain carries TRBV2 and TRBJ1-2, with 8 bases identical to TRBD1. Looked up from germline, CDR1 is SNHLY and CDR2 is FYNNEI. CDR3 length equals 15 residues. The DNA read from the CDR3 is TGTGCCAGCAGTGAAGCGGGCAGGGGGCAGAGAGGC. It encodes CASSEAGRGQRG. The CDR3 in its entirety is CASSEAGRGQRGYTF.

Notes on this clone: The CDR3 end falls 3 residues outside the read, so it is completed with the germline J gene. The chain is built from TRBV6-1 and TRBJ2-7, with D perhaps matching TRBD2 (6 bases). This CDR3 comprises 15 residues. V dropped 3 bases and J dropped 0 bases, with 12 bases sitting between them. Germline-derived CDR1 and CDR2 are MNHNS and SASEGT. CDR3 sequence reads: CASSDSGTGSYEQYF. CDR3 DNA (partial): TGTGCCAGCAGTGATTCCGGGACTGGCTCCTACGAG.

On this clone: The CDR3 end is not reached by the read, which stops 3 residues before it; the germline J gene fills it in. The rearrangement links TRBV30 to TRBJ1-6; D uncertain. Trimming left V 2 bases short and J 10 bases short, with 15 bases between. The CDR3 has 14 residues. Germline V gives CDR1 GTSNPN, CDR2 SVGIG (reference sequence). CDR3 DNA, as far as it was read: TGTGCCTGGAGTCCCAAAACCGGCGGGTCACCC. This encodes CAWSPKTGGSP. From start to end, the CDR3 is CAWSPKTGGSPLHF.

On this clone itself: The read gets to within 3 residues of the CDR3 end, and the germline J gene fills in the rest. V usage is TRBV5-1 and J usage is TRBJ2-1; 12 bases map to TRBD2. Germline V CDR1 and CDR2: SGHRS, YFSETQ. J gave up 3 bases and V 4 bases, and 11 bases lay outside the gene matches. CDR3 length equals 18 residues. The CDR3 sequence is CASSLTSGRPPIYNEQFF. The covered CDR3 bases are TGCGCCAGCAGCCTTACTAGCGGGAGGCCCCCAATCTACAATGAG.

As regards this clone: The DNA ends 3 residues before the CDR3 does, and the rest of the CDR3 is filled in from the germline J gene. The chain has TRBV2 and TRBJ1-4; D uncertain. The V end lost 2 bases, the J end lost 0 bases, and 7 bases lay between the germline ends. CDR1 and CDR2 from the germline V gene are SNHLY and FYNNEI. This CDR3 spans 15 amino acids. The sequenced CDR3 bases are TGTGCCAGCAGTGAACGTCTTGCAACTAATGAAAAA. Residues: CASSERLATNEK. The whole CDR3 sequence reads CASSERLATNEKLFF.

About this clone itself: Sequencing ends 3 residues short of the CDR3 end; the germline J gene provides the rest. The chain carries TRBV5-3 and TRBJ1-4, with a weak D call TRBD1 (5 bases). TRBV5-3 is sorted into the ORF group, with uncertain function. Trimming took 9 bases from V and 7 from J, leaving 10 bases between them. The CDR3 sequence is 11 residues long. Incomplete CDR3 DNA: TGTGCCATTAAGAGGGGTGAAAAA. The encoded protein is CAIKRGEK. The complete CDR3 sequence is CAIKRGEKLFF.

Of note for this clone: The CDR3 end lies 3 residues beyond the end of the read and is filled in from the germline J gene. V is TRBV7-3 and J is TRBJ2-1; maybe TRBD2 (5 bases). In germline, CDR1 is SGHTA, CDR2 FQGTGA. V was trimmed by 5 bases and J by 5 bases, leaving 13 bases between them. This CDR3 has 14 amino acids. CDR3: CASSPRNGDNEQFF. The DNA read from the CDR3 is TGTGCCAGCAGCCCCCGCAACGGGGACAATGAG. The whole variable domain, filled in from reference TRBV7-3 and TRBJ2-1, reads GAGVSQTPSNKVTEKGKYVELRCDPISGHTALYWYRQSLGQGPEFLIYFQGTGAADDSGLPNDRFFAVRPEGSVSTLKIQRTERGDSAVYLCASSPRNGDNEQFFGPGTRLTVL.

On this clone: The read falls 3 residues short of the CDR3 end, and the missing part is taken from the germline J gene. The V call is TRBV4-2, the J call TRBJ2-7, with 9 bases aligning to TRBD1. The V and J ends lost 1 base and 1 base, in that order; junction bases with no gene match: 2. Germline CDR1 reads LGHNA; CDR2 reads YNFKEQ. This CDR3 region has 15 residues. CDR3 sequence: CASSQGTGESYEQYF. The DNA read from the CDR3 is TGTGCCAGCAGCCAAGGGACAGGGGAGTCCTACGAG.

To note about this clone: Coverage ceases 3 residues before the CDR3 finishes, and the germline J gene fills in the end. The J gene is TRBJ1-5, the V gene TRBV19, with 7 bases aligning to TRBD1. V was clipped by 8 bases and J by 0 bases; unmatched bases: 7. Germline CDR1 LNHDA, CDR2 SQIVND (reference sequence). The CDR3 spans 15 residues. This CDR3 reads CASDRDLNSNQPQHF. Partial CDR3 DNA: TGTGCCAGTGACAGGGATCTTAATAGCAATCAGCCC.

CDR3 region: CASSKDSSSGNTIYF. The sequenced CDR3 bases are TGTGCCAGCAGCAAGGACAGCAGCTCTGGAAACACC. This chain joins TRBV7-2 and TRBJ1-3; D is perhaps TRBD1 (6 bases). The DNA ends 3 residues before the CDR3 does, and the rest of the CDR3 is filled in from the germline J gene. Germline assignment: CDR1 SGHTA and CDR2 FQGNSA. V was shortened by 5 bases and J by 0 bases, with 11 bases between the two germline ends. This CDR3 has 15 amino acids.

The CDR3: CASSPPKGAGGRTADTQYF. CDR3 bases read: TGTGCCAGCTCACCACCAAAGGGCGCGGGAGGGAGAACCGCAGATACG. The rearrangement uses TRBV18 and TRBJ2-3; 9 bases agree with TRBD2. The CDR3 goes on 3 residues after the read ends, and that part is filled in from the germline J gene. This CDR3 has 19 amino acids. Germline-derived CDR1 and CDR2 are KGHSH and LQKENI. Trimming took 0 bases from V and 4 from J; bases not matched to a gene: 14.

Notes on this clone: The CDR3 end is not reached by the read, which stops 3 residues before it; the germline J gene fills it in. The chain links TRBV7-3 to TRBJ2-3; TRBD1 is a possible D gene (6 bases). V was cut by 2 bases and J by 2 bases, with 11 bases left in between. The CDR3 runs 15 residues. Germline CDR1 reads SGHTA; CDR2 reads FQGTGA. The CDR3 loop reads CASSLDGTHTDTQYF. The CDR3 DNA, read in part, is TGTGCCAGCAGCTTAGACGGGACACACACAGATACG.

In the case of this clone: The read finishes 3 residues shy of the CDR3 end, and the germline J gene is used to complete it. The chain employs TRBV30 and TRBJ2-3; 12 nucleotides match TRBD2. The CDR3 totals 15 residues. V shed 5 bases and J 6 bases; nucleotides not matched to a gene: 9. Looked up from germline, CDR1 is GTSNPN and CDR2 is SVGIG (reference sequence). The DNA read from the CDR3 is TGTGCCTGGTCGACTAGCGGGAGAGTATCGGATACG. This codes for CAWSTSGRVSDT. The full CDR3 protein is CAWSTSGRVSDTQYF.

As to this clone: Read data end 3 residues before the CDR3 end; the end is taken from the germline J gene. V and J are TRBV4-1 and TRBJ1-1, with 7 positions matching TRBD1. The CDR3 covers 15 residues. J lost 2 bases, V lost 3 bases, and 6 bases had no gene match. Germline CDR1 MGHRA, CDR2 YSYEKL. CDR3 DNA, as far as it was read: TGCGCCAGCAGCCAGGAGGGGGCGCTCAACACTGAA. Its translation: CASSQEGALNTE. From start to end, the CDR3 is CASSQEGALNTEAFF.

About this clone itself: The read comes to an end 3 residues before the CDR3 does, leaving the germline J gene to fill in the end. The rearrangement links TRBV18 to TRBJ1-1; a possible D gene is TRBD1 (5 bases). Germline V gives CDR1 KGHSH, CDR2 LQKENI. The CDR3 runs 13 residues. V was trimmed by 2 bases and J by 7 bases, leaving 11 bases between them. This CDR3 reads CASSPSQGDEAFF. The part of the CDR3 DNA that was read is TGTGCCAGCTCACCAAGCCAGGGCGATGAA.

With regard to this clone: The sequence runs out 3 residues before the end of the CDR3; the remainder is reconstructed from the germline J gene. The J gene is TRBJ1-2, the V gene TRBV20-1; the D is unclear. This CDR3 is 11 amino acids long. CDR1 DFQATT and CDR2 SNEGSKA come from the germline V gene (reference sequence). This chain's CDR3 is CSAREGLGYTF. The CDR3 DNA, read in part, is TGCAGTGCTAGGGAGGGCTTAGGC.

Comments on this clone: From the germline J gene comes the end of the CDR3, since the read stops 3 residues before it. The chain recombines TRBV30 with TRBJ2-7, with unresolved D. Deletions cut 0 bases from V and 5 bases from J, with 8 bases between. CDR3 length: 12 residues. CDR1 GTSNPN and CDR2 SVGIG come from the germline V gene (reference sequence). The covered CDR3 bases are TGTGCCTGGAGTGTAGGGCTTAACGAG. Amino acid sequence: CAWSVGLNE. The complete CDR3 protein is CAWSVGLNEQYF.

A remark on this clone: The missing CDR3 end, 3 residues past where the read stops, is filled in from the germline J gene. This rearrangement joins TRBV10-3 to TRBJ1-4; 7 nucleotides agree with TRBD1. Losses at the gene ends were 6 bases for V and 3 bases for J; bases not matched to a gene: 7. Germline V gene data show CDR1 as ENHRY and CDR2 as SYGVKD. There are 15 residues in the CDR3. The CDR3 DNA, read in part, is TGTGCCATCAGCATGACAGGGAGATCTAATGAAAAA. This translates into CAISMTGRSNEK. The entire CDR3 reads CAISMTGRSNEKLFF.

Note on this clone: Coverage ceases 3 residues before the CDR3 finishes, and the germline J gene fills in the end. V gene TRBV5-1 combines with J gene TRBJ2-5; 12 bases align to TRBD2. Unmatched junction bases numbered 2, after V lost 4 bases and J lost 1 base. Germline-derived CDR1 and CDR2 are SGHRS and YFSETQ. The CDR3 consists of 15 residues. CDR3 loop: CASSRTSGIQETQYF. The covered CDR3 bases are TGCGCCAGCAGCCGGACTAGCGGGATCCAAGAGACC.

The part of the CDR3 DNA that was read is TGTGCCAGCAGCGATCTAGCGGGAGGGCCTAACGGGGAG. It specifies CASSDLAGGPNGE. The full CDR3 is CASSDLAGGPNGELFF. V gene TRBV7-3 combines with J gene TRBJ2-2; 12 bases are shared with TRBD2. The read ends 3 residues early relative to the CDR3; the germline J gene fills the gap. V trimming: 5 bases; J trimming: 7 bases; junction bases outside the gene matches: 8. Germline-derived CDR1 and CDR2 are SGHTA and FQGTGA. The CDR3 covers 16 residues.

About this clone: The CDR3 goes on 3 residues after the read ends, and that part is filled in from the germline J gene. The gene calls are TRBV15 and TRBJ1-5; 9 bases agree with TRBD1. J lost 7 bases, V lost 5 bases, and 12 bases had no gene match. The CDR3 consists of 16 residues. Germline CDR1 and CDR2: LNHNV and YYDKDF (reference sequence). The CDR3 sequence: CATSPTIGQGYQPQHF. The sequenced CDR3 bases are TGTGCCACCAGCCCTACAATAGGACAGGGGTACCAGCCC.